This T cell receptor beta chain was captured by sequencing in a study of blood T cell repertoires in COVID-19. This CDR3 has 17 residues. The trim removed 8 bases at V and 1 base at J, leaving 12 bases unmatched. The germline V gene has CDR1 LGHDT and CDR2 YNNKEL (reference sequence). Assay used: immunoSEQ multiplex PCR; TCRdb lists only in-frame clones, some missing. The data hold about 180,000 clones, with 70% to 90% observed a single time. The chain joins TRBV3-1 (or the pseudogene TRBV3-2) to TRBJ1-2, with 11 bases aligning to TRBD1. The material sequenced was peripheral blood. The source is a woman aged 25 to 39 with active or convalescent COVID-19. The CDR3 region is CASRRTGGIVDNYGYTF. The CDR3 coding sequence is TGTGCCAGCCGAAGGACAGGGGGCATAGTTGATAACTATGGCTACACCTTC.